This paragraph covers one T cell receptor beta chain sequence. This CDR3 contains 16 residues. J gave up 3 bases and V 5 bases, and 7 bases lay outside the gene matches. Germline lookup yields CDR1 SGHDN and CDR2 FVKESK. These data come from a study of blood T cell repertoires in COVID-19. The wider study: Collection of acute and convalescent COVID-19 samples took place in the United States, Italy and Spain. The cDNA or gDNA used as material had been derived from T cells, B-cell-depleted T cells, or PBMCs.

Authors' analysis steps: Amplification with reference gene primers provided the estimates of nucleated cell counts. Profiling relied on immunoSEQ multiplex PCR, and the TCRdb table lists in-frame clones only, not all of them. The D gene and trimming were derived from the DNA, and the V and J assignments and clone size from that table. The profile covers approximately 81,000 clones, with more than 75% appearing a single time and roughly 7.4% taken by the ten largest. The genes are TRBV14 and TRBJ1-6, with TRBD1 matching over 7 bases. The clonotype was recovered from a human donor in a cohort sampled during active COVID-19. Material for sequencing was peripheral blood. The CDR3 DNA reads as TGTGCCAGCAGCTTAAGACAGGGCTTCTATAATTCACCCCTCCACTTT. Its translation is CASSLRQGFYNSPLHF.